This TCR beta chain was sequenced for a study of PD-L1 blockade in urothelial cancer. The study, taken as a whole, reports: Those with durable benefit had larger increases in tumor-associated blood clones at 3 weeks.

Time point of the sample: pretreatment peripheral blood. Profiling relied on immunoSEQ multiplex PCR, and the TCRdb table lists in-frame clones only, not all of them. Of tens of thousands of clones detected, 80% to 85% appear once; the ten largest clones hold 2% to 2.5%. Trimming removed 2 bases at V and 4 bases at J, with 10 bases between. Germline lookup yields CDR1 SGHDT and CDR2 YYEEEE. CDR3 length: 14 amino acids. Turning to this clone: Its antigen remains unknown.

The origin of this receptor is a man in his fifties or sixties with urothelial cancer. This chain connects TRBV5-6 to TRBJ1-3; TRBD1 might be the D (6 bases). Sequencing was performed on PBMCs, taken around atezolizumab (anti-PD-L1) treatment. For the CDR3, the DNA is TGTGCCAGCAGCTTCAGGGGACCGGGAAACACCATATATTTT. Translating it yields CASSFRGPGNTIYF. The full variable domain, its missing parts supplied by reference TRBV5-6 and TRBJ1-3, is DAGVTQSPTHLIKTRGQQVTLRCSPKSGHDTVSWYQQALGQGPQFIFQYYEEEERQRGNFPDRFSGHQFPNYSSELNVNALLLGDSALYLCASSFRGPGNTIYFGEGSWLTVV.